This T cell receptor (beta chain) was recovered during a study of Ad26.COV2.S vaccination and SARS-CoV-2 variants. Study-wide results and limits: Spike-specific TCR breadth in vaccine recipients exceeded that seen in placebo recipients. In TCR breadth and depth analyses, total T cell responses may have been underestimated.

V lost 1 base and J lost 13, with 16 bases in between. The CDR3 is made up of 14 amino acids. Looked up from germline, CDR1 is MGHRA and CDR2 is YSYEKL. The method was immunoSEQ multiplex PCR; TCRdb's version includes in-frame clones alone and lacks a portion of them. The profile shows about 400,000 clones, more than 85% of them singletons. The treatment denotes: 15 to 20 received Ad26.COV2.S at low or high dose, single or two shots; about 5 received placebo; per-sample allocation not given. After the first vaccine or placebo injection, samples were drawn on day 63. As regards this clone: Its antigen is currently unknown.

This sequence was found in a person between 18 and 65 years old who received the Ad26.COV2.S COVID-19 vaccine or a placebo. Sample: peripheral blood, taken in a trial of Ad26.COV2.S vaccine versus placebo. This chain uses TRBV4-1 with TRBJ1-4; D is perhaps TRBD1 (6 bases). The CDR3 is CASSQAGHPGPLFF. CDR3 nucleotides: TGCGCCAGCAGCCAAGCGGGACACCCGGGCCCACTGTTTTTT.